Each of the 12 T cell receptor beta chains below was sequenced from the same sample in a study of T-cell reconstitution after alpha-beta-depleted transplantation in children. Researchers prepared the TCRbeta library using unique molecular identifiers, the study reports. Via MiXCR, TCRdb re-called the PCR reads, giving one row per CDR3 protein. The top ten hold 2% to 2.5% of the sample, which has 330,000 or so distinct CDR3 sequences, approximately 10% seen once. Sequences were derived from PBMCs from the stem cell graft donor, sampled from the stem cell graft. The origin of the receptors is a human donor who donated a stem cell graft to a child with acute lymphoblastic leukemia.

The chain has TRBV12-3 or TRBV12-4 and TRBJ2-1; D is ambiguous. The CDR3 has 13 amino acids. Trimming removed 5 bases at V and 5 bases at J, with 10 bases between. This CDR3 reads CASSPLGDNEQFF. For the CDR3, the DNA is TGTGCCAGCAGTCCCCTCGGCGACAATGAGCAGTTCTTC.

This clonotype was detected only a few times. This chain links TRBV5-1 with TRBJ1-1; maybe TRBD1 (5 bases). The V gene's germline CDR1 is SGHRS and CDR2 YFSETQ. V was trimmed by 0 bases and J by 1 base, leaving 10 bases between them. The CDR3 spans 15 residues. This CDR3 reads CASSLVQGTNTEAFF. The CDR3 bases are TGCGCCAGCAGCTTGGTGCAGGGCACGAACACTGAAGCTTTCTTT.

Notes on this clonotype: A much bigger clone sits one base away, suggesting this may be a read error. J is TRBJ2-1 and V is TRBV6-2 or TRBV6-3, with D tentatively TRBD2 (5 bases). Per germline, CDR1 MNHEY and CDR2 SVGEGT. The CDR3 is 14 residues long. The CDR3, as DNA: TGTGCCACCAGTTACTCGACTGAGGGAAATGAGCAGTTCTTC. Protein sequence: CATSYSTEGNEQFF.

There are a few counts of this clonotype. The chain carries TRBV12-3 or TRBV12-4 and TRBJ1-6, with 7 bases identical to TRBD1. V dropped 6 bases and J dropped 8; count of bases not matched to a gene: 7. This CDR3 has 14 amino acids. The CDR3 DNA reads TGTGCCAGCAGAAGTACAGGGGCTCATTCACCCCTCCACTTT. It yields the protein CASRSTGAHSPLHF.

This chain uses TRBV11-2 with TRBJ1-2; tentatively, D is TRBD1 (5 bases). There are 16 residues in the CDR3. CDR1 SGHAT and CDR2 FQNNGV come from the germline V gene. The V and J ends lost 0 bases and 5 bases respectively, with 16 bases between them. CDR3 in DNA: TGTGCCAGCAGCTTAGAACCTTTCCGACAGCAGTATGGCTACACCTTC. It yields the protein CASSLEPFRQQYGYTF.

In this sample, this clonotype turned up many times. The CDR3 DNA reads as TGTGCCAGCAGTTCCGCCCCAGGGACTGACACTGAAGCTTTCTTT. Its protein is CASSSAPGTDTEAFF. The chain combines TRBV28 with TRBJ1-1, with D possibly matching TRBD1 (5 bases). Germline CDR1 MDHEN, CDR2 SYDVKM. The CDR3 runs to 15 residues. Between the trimmed V and J ends, which lost 4 bases and 3 bases, there was a span of 15 bases.

The V call is TRBV9, the J call TRBJ2-7; tentative D call: TRBD1 (7 bases). The V gene lost 0 bases and the J gene lost 6 bases, with 10 bases spanning the gap. Germline CDR1 is SGDLS and CDR2 is YYNGEE. This CDR3 region has 13 residues. The CDR3 bases are TGTGCCAGCAGCGTAGGGCAGGGGGGCGAGCAGTACTTC. This gives the protein CASSVGQGGEQYF.

The CDR3 loop reads CAIRPGQGTGEGANVLTF. Written as DNA, the CDR3 is TGTGCCATCAGGCCGGGACAGGGAACCGGGGAGGGGGCCAACGTCCTGACTTTC. The J gene is TRBJ2-6, the V gene TRBV10-3, with 9 bases lining up with TRBD1. CDR3 size: 18 residues. Germline V CDR1 and CDR2: ENHRY, SYGVKD. V lost 6 bases and J lost 4; bases outside the gene matches: 13.

The chain uses TRBV28 and TRBJ1-5; D gene unclear. There are 18 residues in the CDR3. Deletions cut 4 bases from V and 1 base from J, with 20 bases between. Per germline, CDR1 MDHEN and CDR2 SYDVKM. CDR3 protein: CASSYNMRRGLSNQPQHF. The DNA of the CDR3 is TGTGCCAGCAGTTATAATATGCGACGGGGTCTAAGCAATCAGCCCCAGCATTTT.

This clonotype was seen more than once but under ten times. The chain combines TRBV5-1 with TRBJ2-2, with D perhaps TRBD1 (5 bases). Germline V gene lookup returns CDR1 SGHRS and CDR2 YFSETQ. V was cut by 4 bases and J by 0 bases, with 10 bases left in between. The CDR3 is made up of 15 amino acids. CDR3 DNA sequence: TGCGCCAGCAGCCAAGACAGTGCGAACACCGGGGAGCTGTTTTTT. Its translation is CASSQDSANTGELFF.

This chain uses TRBV15 with TRBJ1-5, with unresolved D. V was cut by 0 bases and J by 4 bases, with 7 bases left in between. Germline CDR1 is LNHNV and CDR2 is YYDKDF (reference sequence). The CDR3 is made up of 14 amino acids. The CDR3 DNA sequence: TGTGCCACCAGCAGAGATAGGGTTAATCAGCCCCAGCATTTT. Translated: CATSRDRVNQPQHF.

The rearrangement uses TRBV7-6 and TRBJ2-3; the D call may be TRBD1 or TRBD2 (5 bases each). Trimming shortened V by 1 base and J by 1 base, and 9 bases separated the two germline ends. The CDR3 length is 15 residues. Germline V CDR1 and CDR2: SGHVS, FNYEAQ. As DNA, the CDR3 is TGTGCCAGCAGCTTAGGAGGGGCGGGCACAGATACGCAGTATTTT. The encoded protein is CASSLGGAGTDTQYF.